The 20 T cell receptor beta chains reported below all come from one sample, sequenced in a study of blood T cell repertoires in COVID-19. Here immunoSEQ multiplex PCR was the method, and the copy in TCRdb shows in-frame clones only, minus some. The sample records 330,000 or so clones, 89% being singletons. Material for sequencing was peripheral blood. These TCRs come from a woman in her sixties with COVID-19, enrolled during active disease.

This sequence joins TRBV27 and TRBJ1-6; D is perhaps TRBD1 (5 bases). Trimming cost V 2 bases and J 13 bases, with 9 bases left between them. Germline V gives CDR1 MNHEY, CDR2 SMNVEV (reference sequence). This CDR3 has 12 residues. CDR3 amino acids: CASSLIRGPLHF. The CDR3 DNA follows: TGTGCCAGCAGTTTAATACGGGGGCCCCTCCACTTT.

This chain joins TRBV5-4 and TRBJ2-2; maybe TRBD1 (6 bases). The CDR3 contains 15 residues. From germline, CDR1 is SGHNT and CDR2 YYREEE (reference sequence). V was clipped by 2 bases and J by 5 bases, with 13 bases between them. CDR3 protein: CASSFGGRFTGELFF. Written as DNA, the CDR3 is TGTGCCAGCAGCTTTGGGGGCAGGTTTACCGGGGAGCTGTTTTTT.

The chain couples TRBV28 to TRBJ2-2; D may be TRBD1 (6 bases). Trimming removed 5 bases at V and 8 bases at J, with 9 bases between. The germline CDR1 and CDR2 sequences are MDHEN and SYDVKM. This CDR3 is built from 12 residues. This CDR3 reads CASSAQGGELFF. Written as DNA, the CDR3 is TGTGCCAGCAGTGCACAGGGAGGGGAGCTGTTTTTT.

V gene TRBV3-1 (or the pseudogene TRBV3-2) combines with J gene TRBJ1-1; 7 nucleotides agree with TRBD1. V lost 5 bases and J lost 2; bases outside the gene matches: 5. Germline assignment: CDR1 LGHDT and CDR2 YNNKEL (reference sequence). This CDR3 spans 14 amino acids. The CDR3 loop reads CASSAYRGNTEAFF. The CDR3 DNA reads TGTGCCAGCAGCGCGTACAGGGGTAACACTGAAGCTTTCTTT.

CDR3 in DNA: TGCGCCAGCAGCCAAGACCCCAACGGTGGAAACACCATATATTTT. This translates into CASSQDPNGGNTIYF. The gene calls are TRBV4-1 and TRBJ1-3; no clear D gene. V was trimmed by 0 bases and J by 3 bases, leaving 9 bases between them. Germline V CDR1 and CDR2: MGHRA, YSYEKL. This CDR3 has 15 residues.

This clone was detected only once. V usage is TRBV5-5 and J usage is TRBJ1-4; TRBD1 might be the D (5 bases). The CDR3 runs 13 residues. The ends were cut back, 2 bases at V and 7 bases at J, with 9 bases in the middle. Germline CDR1 and CDR2: SGHKS and YYEKEE (reference sequence). CDR3 nucleotides: TGTGCCAGCAGCTTCCAGGGAGGTGAAAAACTGTTTTTT. Translating it yields CASSFQGGEKLFF.

The V call is TRBV4-1, the J call TRBJ2-2; TRBD2 matches 10 bases. In germline, CDR1 is MGHRA, CDR2 YSYEKL. CDR3 size: 17 residues. V gave up 5 bases and J gave up 2 bases; unmatched junction bases: 8. In DNA, the CDR3 is TGCGCCAGCAGCTATCTTAGCGGGGGGATTAACACCGGGGAGCTGTTTTTT. This encodes CASSYLSGGINTGELFF.

A single count supports this clone. This chain links TRBV28 with TRBJ2-7; TRBD1 aligns across 8 bases. The CDR3 extends over 15 amino acids. The germline gives CDR1 MDHEN, CDR2 SYDVKM. The ends lost 1 base at V and 7 bases at J; junction bases unmatched: 9. The CDR3 DNA reads as TGTGCCAGCAGTTTATCTGGGCAGGGGGCGCGGGAGCAGTACTTC. Translating gives CASSLSGQGAREQYF.

The CDR3 DNA follows: TGTGCCTGGGGACAAGCTAATTCACCCCTCCACTTT. Translation: CAWGQANSPLHF. The chain employs TRBV30 and TRBJ1-6; D is possibly TRBD1 (5 bases). The CDR3 consists of 12 residues. Trimming cost V 5 bases and J 6 bases, with 8 bases left between them. Germline CDR1 is GTSNPN and CDR2 is SVGIG (reference sequence). Looking up the rest from reference TRBV30 and TRBJ1-6 gives the full variable domain: SQTIHQWPATLVQPVGSPLSLECTVEGTSNPNLYWYRQAAGRGLQLLFYSVGIGQISSEVPQNLSASRPQDRQFILSSKKLLLSDSGFYLCAWGQANSPLHFGNGTRLTVT.

For this clone: Distinct nucleotide sequences in the sample also encode this CDR3. The chain combines TRBV7-3 with TRBJ1-1; D possibly corresponds to TRBD1 (6 bases). V was pared by 5 bases and J by 1 base, with 8 bases between. The CDR3 spans 13 residues. Germline loops: CDR1 SGHTA, CDR2 FQGTGA. CDR3 nucleotides: TGTGCCAGCAGCCTACAGGGGAACACTGAAGCTTTCTTT. Translation gives CASSLQGNTEAFF.

The chain has TRBV7-2 and TRBJ1-1, with D hard to call. Germline assignment: CDR1 SGHTA and CDR2 FQGNSA. V lost 5 bases, J lost 4 bases, and 14 bases lay in between. The CDR3 covers 14 residues. In DNA, the CDR3 is TGTGCCAGCAGCGTTGGATGGGCGGGCACTGAAGCTTTCTTT. Translation: CASSVGWAGTEAFF.

The rearrangement joins TRBV5-8 to TRBJ1-4; D gene uncertain. V dropped 5 bases and J dropped 0 bases, with 8 bases sitting between them. The CDR3 covers 14 residues. CDR1 SGHTS and CDR2 YDEGEE come from the germline V gene. CDR3 sequence (DNA): TGTGCCAGCAGGTGGGCGACAACTAATGAAAAACTGTTTTTT. Residues: CASRWATTNEKLFF. The whole variable domain, filled in from reference TRBV5-8 and TRBJ1-4, reads EAGVTQSPTHLIKTRGQQATLRCSPISGHTSVYWYQQALGLGLQFLLWYDEGEERNRGNFPPRFSGRQFPNYSSELNVNALELEDSALYLCASRWATTNEKLFFGSGTQLSVL.

V gene TRBV5-5 combines with J gene TRBJ2-1; TRBD2 aligns across 9 bases. V trimming: 5 bases; J trimming: 4 bases; junction bases outside the gene matches: 7. CDR1 SGHKS and CDR2 YYEKEE come from the germline V gene (reference sequence). This CDR3 comprises 15 residues. The CDR3 region has the DNA TGTGCCAGCAGTCGGACTAGCGCGCTGTACAATGAGCAGTTCTTC. It translates to CASSRTSALYNEQFF. Using reference TRBV5-5 and TRBJ2-1 for the parts outside the CDR3, the full variable domain is DAGVTQSPTHLIKTRGQQVTLRCSPISGHKSVSWYQQVLGQGPQFIFQYYEKEERGRGNFPDRFSARQFPNYSSELNVNALLLGDSALYLCASSRTSALYNEQFFGPGTRLTVL.

The V and J genes are TRBV5-1 and TRBJ1-1; perhaps TRBD1 as D (6 bases). This CDR3 is 13 amino acids long. Germline V gene lookup returns CDR1 SGHRS and CDR2 YFSETQ. The V and J ends lost 4 bases and 6 bases respectively, with 13 bases between them. The DNA for the CDR3 is TGCGCCAGCAGCGCAAACAGGGCCCCTGAAGCTTTCTTT. Encoded protein: CASSANRAPEAFF.

J is TRBJ2-5 and V is TRBV2; the match to TRBD2 covers 10 bases. The length of the CDR3 is 16 residues. CDR1 and CDR2 (germline): SNHLY, FYNNEI. Losses at the gene ends were 5 bases for V and 5 bases for J; bases not matched to a gene: 11. The CDR3 here is CASSPSGSTQGETQYF. The CDR3 bases are TGTGCCAGCAGTCCTAGCGGGAGCACCCAAGGGGAGACCCAGTACTTC.

The chain couples TRBV19 to TRBJ2-2; no clear D. V lost 8 bases to trimming and J lost 1 base, with 11 bases between them. Germline assignment: CDR1 LNHDA and CDR2 SQIVND (reference sequence). The CDR3 sequence is 14 residues long. CDR3 sequence (DNA): TGTGCCAGTGGCCCCATTTGGAACACCGGGGAGCTGTTTTTT. The encoded protein is CASGPIWNTGELFF.

This sequence joins TRBV6-5 and TRBJ2-1; TRBD2 matches 7 bases. V shed 0 bases and J 8 bases; nucleotides not matched to a gene: 7. Germline assignment: CDR1 MNHEY and CDR2 SVGAGI. This CDR3 spans 15 amino acids. CDR3 sequence reads: CASSYSGLNIYEQFF. Written as DNA, the CDR3 is TGTGCCAGCAGTTACTCGGGACTAAATATCTATGAGCAGTTCTTC.

Only one count was recorded for this clone. This chain connects TRBV4-1 to TRBJ1-6, with 9 nucleotides matching TRBD1. CDR1 is MGHRA, CDR2 YSYEKL, per germline. After removal of 4 bases from V and 3 bases from J, the junction contained 4 bases not matched to a gene. This CDR3 comprises 16 residues. CDR3 DNA: TGCGCCAGCAGCCGGCCGGACAGGGGCTATAATTCACCCCTCCACTTT. Translated, it gives CASSRPDRGYNSPLHF.

This clone turned up a few times. The V call is TRBV7-2, the J call TRBJ2-7, with D tentatively TRBD2 (5 bases). V was pared by 6 bases and J by 3 bases, with 12 bases between. Germline CDR1 reads SGHTA; CDR2 reads FQGNSA. CDR3 length: 13 amino acids. CDR3 protein: CASSFTGLYEQYF. For the CDR3, the DNA is TGTGCCAGCAGTTTCACCGGACTCTACGAGCAGTACTTC.

The rearrangement uses TRBV6-6 and TRBJ2-2, with D uncertain. V was pared by 3 bases and J by 4 bases, with 6 bases between. CDR3 length: 13 residues. CDR1 is MNHNY, CDR2 SVGAGI, per germline (reference sequence). The CDR3 DNA follows: TGTGCCAGCAGTTATTTCGGCACCGGGGAGCTGTTTTTT. Residues: CASSYFGTGELFF.